The 25 T cell receptor beta chains given below trace back to one sample, sequenced in a study of OX40 agonist ivuxolimab in advanced cancers. The table came from immunoSEQ multiplex PCR; TCRdb's copy has only in-frame clones and leaves some out. The data contain more than 85,000 clones, approximately 90% of them singletons. The sample consisted of CD4+ or CD8+ T cells sorted from blood, taken in a trial of the OX40 agonist ivuxolimab. These receptors came from an adult with an advanced solid tumor such as melanoma, head and neck, liver or kidney cancer.

This clone has just one count. The chain combines TRBV10-3 with TRBJ2-1; tentatively, D is TRBD1 or TRBD2 (5 bases each). Germline V gene lookup returns CDR1 ENHRY and CDR2 SYGVKD. Trimming removed 3 bases from V and 7 bases from J, with 19 bases in between. The CDR3 is 16 residues long. CDR3 amino acids: CAISDGDGEWDNEQFF. In DNA, the CDR3 is TGTGCCATCAGTGACGGGGACGGGGAATGGGATAATGAGCAGTTCTTC.

The chain has TRBV27 and TRBJ1-6, with 8 positions matching TRBD1. Germline V CDR1 and CDR2: MNHEY, SMNVEV (reference sequence). The J segment lost 4 bases and the V segment lost 8 bases, leaving 10 bases of the junction unmatched. The CDR3 is made up of 16 amino acids. CDR3 protein: CASARTGKGYNSPLHF. The CDR3 DNA reads TGTGCCAGCGCCCGGACAGGGAAGGGTTATAATTCACCCCTCCACTTT.

This clone came up a few times. The V and J genes are TRBV29-1 and TRBJ1-1; 9 positions match TRBD1. This CDR3 is 13 amino acids long. Germline CDR1 and CDR2: SQVTM and ANQGSEA. V dropped 7 bases and J dropped 5; count of bases not matched to a gene: 8. The CDR3: CSGRDRAGTEAFF. CDR3 coding DNA: TGCAGCGGGAGGGACAGGGCGGGAACTGAAGCTTTCTTT.

The rearrangement links TRBV29-1 to TRBJ2-7, with unresolved D. Trimming removed 5 bases from V and 2 bases from J, with 16 bases in between. CDR3 size: 14 residues. CDR1 SQVTM and CDR2 ANQGSEA come from the germline V gene. CDR3 sequence reads: CSVRWGMGPYEQYF. The CDR3 DNA reads as TGCAGCGTTAGGTGGGGAATGGGCCCCTACGAGCAGTACTTC.

This chain uses TRBV18 with TRBJ1-3; D is ambiguous. From germline, CDR1 is KGHSH and CDR2 LQKENI. With 3 bases removed from V and 1 base from J, the gap between germline ends came to 4 bases. There are 13 residues in the CDR3. In DNA, the CDR3 is TGTGCCAGCTCACCGGGGTCTGGAAACACCATATATTTT. Translation: CASSPGSGNTIYF.

The rearrangement links TRBV7-2 to TRBJ1-4; no definite D call. Trimming shortened V by 1 base and J by 3 bases, and 12 bases separated the two germline ends. CDR3 length equals 16 residues. Germline-derived CDR1 and CDR2 are SGHTA and FQGNSA. The CDR3 spells CASSLESRLANEKLFF. The CDR3 nucleotides are TGTGCCAGCAGCTTAGAGTCCCGGTTGGCTAATGAAAAACTGTTTTTT.

This rearrangement joins TRBV5-6 to TRBJ1-1; 8 bases align to TRBD1. V gave up 4 bases and J gave up 7 bases; unmatched junction bases: 9. This CDR3 comprises 14 residues. Germline V gene sequence: CDR1 SGHDT, CDR2 YYEEEE. The CDR3 coding sequence is TGTGCCAGCAGCCAGGGGGCCCTCATTCTTGAAGCTTTCTTT. It is translated as CASSQGALILEAFF.

The chain has TRBV14 and TRBJ2-5; D gene unclear. The germline V gene has CDR1 SGHDN and CDR2 FVKESK. Deletions cut 1 base from V and 4 bases from J, with 19 bases between. The CDR3 is 17 amino acids. The chain's CDR3 is CASSQVTRVGTRETQYF. The CDR3 region has the DNA TGTGCCAGCAGCCAAGTCACCCGGGTCGGTACTCGAGAGACCCAGTACTTC.

On this clone itself: This sample includes further DNA sequences coding for the same CDR3. The J gene is TRBJ1-2, the V gene TRBV5-6; the D gene is possibly TRBD1 (6 bases). The V end was cut by 0 bases, the J end by 5 bases, with 11 bases between. CDR1 is SGHDT and CDR2 is YYEEEE in the germline V gene. The CDR3 has 14 amino acids. CDR3 residues: CASSLGRGLYGYTF. The CDR3 nucleotides are TGTGCCAGCAGCTTGGGTCGGGGGCTGTATGGCTACACCTTC. The entire variable domain, with the rest obtained from reference TRBV5-6 and TRBJ1-2, is as follows: DAGVTQSPTHLIKTRGQQVTLRCSPKSGHDTVSWYQQALGQGPQFIFQYYEEEERQRGNFPDRFSGHQFPNYSSELNVNALLLGDSALYLCASSLGRGLYGYTFGSGTRLTVV.

This chain uses TRBV5-6 with TRBJ2-1, with a tentative D call TRBD2 (6 bases). V dropped 0 bases and J dropped 7 bases, with 11 bases sitting between them. Germline CDR1 and CDR2: SGHDT and YYEEEE. There are 14 residues in the CDR3. The CDR3 sequence is CASSLVGTWNEQFF. CDR3 nucleotides: TGTGCCAGCAGCTTGGTCGGGACTTGGAATGAGCAGTTCTTC.

The CDR3 loop reads CASSLSASGGEIYEQYF. The CDR3 DNA is TGTGCCAGCAGCTTATCGGCTAGCGGGGGGGAGATCTACGAGCAGTACTTC. This chain uses TRBV7-2 with TRBJ2-7, with TRBD2 identical over 12 bases. The ends lost 2 bases at V and 3 bases at J; junction bases unmatched: 8. CDR1 is SGHTA, CDR2 FQGNSA, per germline. The CDR3 spans 17 residues.

The rearrangement uses TRBV25-1 and TRBJ2-7, with D perhaps matching TRBD1 or TRBD2 (5 bases each). V was shortened by 4 bases and J by 3 bases, with 22 bases between the two germline ends. Per germline, CDR1 MGHDK and CDR2 SYGVNS. The CDR3 totals 17 residues. The CDR3 reads CASSARPGAPGGYEQYF. The CDR3 DNA sequence: TGTGCCAGCAGTGCCAGACCCGGGGCCCCGGGCGGCTACGAGCAGTACTTC.

This clone occurred once. The J gene is TRBJ1-6, the V gene TRBV5-4, with D possibly being TRBD1 (5 bases). Germline CDR1 is SGHNT and CDR2 is YYREEE (reference sequence). Between the trimmed V and J ends, which lost 0 bases and 10 bases, there was a span of 11 bases. CDR3 length: 14 amino acids. The CDR3 sequence is CASSLVFRESPLHF. The CDR3 nucleotides read TGTGCCAGCAGCTTGGTATTCAGGGAATCACCCCTCCACTTT. The full variable domain, completed using reference TRBV5-4 and TRBJ1-6, is ETGVTQSPTHLIKTRGQQVTLRCSSQSGHNTVSWYQQALGQGPQFIFQYYREEENGRGNFPPRFSGLQFPNYSSELNVNALELDDSALYLCASSLVFRESPLHFGNGTRLTVT.

This clone occurred many times. The chain carries TRBV4-1 and TRBJ1-5; 9 nucleotides line up with TRBD1. The CDR3 runs to 13 residues. Trimming at V came to 5 bases and at J to 5 bases, leaving 1 base not matched to a gene. Germline loops: CDR1 MGHRA, CDR2 YSYEKL. CDR3 coding DNA: TGCGCCAGCAGCAGACAGGGGGATCAGCCCCAGCATTTT. Protein product: CASSRQGDQPQHF.

The chain carries TRBV5-1 and TRBJ2-5, with D perhaps TRBD2 (5 bases). Between the trimmed V and J ends, which lost 0 bases and 5 bases, there was a span of 17 bases. This CDR3 spans 16 amino acids. CDR1 SGHRS and CDR2 YFSETQ come from the germline V gene. The CDR3 nucleotides are TGCGCCAGCAGCTTGGATGGATCCACCCCGGGGGAGACCCAGTACTTC. Translating it yields CASSLDGSTPGETQYF.

The chain combines TRBV6-5 with TRBJ2-7; TRBD2 aligns across 10 bases. The CDR3 is 13 amino acids. V trimming: 6 bases; J trimming: 7 bases; junction bases outside the gene matches: 6. Germline V gene lookup returns CDR1 MNHEY and CDR2 SVGAGI. As DNA, the CDR3 is TGTGCCAGCAGCTGGGGACTAGCGTGGGAGCAGTACTTC. Translated: CASSWGLAWEQYF.

The genes are TRBV5-1 and TRBJ2-1; 11 bases line up with TRBD2. Germline assignment: CDR1 SGHRS and CDR2 YFSETQ. J gave up 8 bases and V 2 bases, and 12 bases lay outside the gene matches. The CDR3 consists of 17 residues. CDR3 in DNA: TGCGCCAGCAGCTTAGGTTGGCAGACTAGCGGGGCGGATGAGCAGTTCTTC. Amino acid sequence: CASSLGWQTSGADEQFF.

About this clone itself: At one boundary the junction diverges from the germline segment, which might be a read error. V gene TRBV30 combines with J gene TRBJ1-2; possible D gene TRBD1, 6 bases. CDR1 is GTSNPN, CDR2 SVGIG, per germline (reference sequence). This CDR3 has 12 residues. The CDR3 sequence: CAWSGGGKQVHF. In DNA, the CDR3 is TGTGCCTGGAGTGGGGGGGGCAAACAGGTCCACTTC.

This chain uses TRBV11-3 with TRBJ2-3; D ambiguous. The V gene's germline CDR1 is SGHNT and CDR2 YENEEA. Deletions cut 4 bases from V and 0 bases from J, with 5 bases between. This CDR3 spans 13 amino acids. CDR3: CASSYTSTDTQYF. CDR3 DNA sequence: TGTGCCAGCAGCTACACAAGCACAGATACGCAGTATTTT.

This chain links TRBV4-1 with TRBJ1-3; tentative D call: TRBD1 (6 bases). The germline V gene encodes CDR1 MGHRA and CDR2 YSYEKL. V lost 1 base and J 2 bases, leaving 9 bases between the germline ends. CDR3 size: 15 residues. The CDR3 reads CASSQGRGPGNTIYF. The CDR3 nucleotides read TGCGCCAGCAGCCAAGGCAGGGGCCCTGGAAACACCATATATTTT.

This chain connects TRBV6-7 to TRBJ1-4, with 9 bases aligning to TRBD1. TRBV6-7 is classed as an ORF, of uncertain function. This CDR3 comprises 13 residues. V gave up 8 bases and J gave up 8 bases; unmatched junction bases: 6. The CDR3: CASAGQGIEKLFF. The CDR3, as DNA: TGTGCCAGCGCTGGACAGGGGATAGAAAAACTGTTTTTT.

The V gene is TRBV19, the J gene TRBJ2-3; tentatively, D is TRBD1 (5 bases). CDR1 is LNHDA and CDR2 is SQIVND in the germline V gene (reference sequence). The CDR3 spans 13 residues. V was clipped by 6 bases and J by 2 bases, with 9 bases between them. CDR3 region: CASSLRVTDTQYF. Written as DNA, the CDR3 is TGTGCCAGTAGCCTCAGGGTCACAGATACGCAGTATTTT.

Only a few counts were recorded for this clone. The chain recombines TRBV11-1 with TRBJ1-2; D might be TRBD1 (5 bases). The V gene lost 5 bases and the J gene lost 8 bases, with 12 bases spanning the gap. Germline CDR1 and CDR2: SGHAT and FQDESV (reference sequence). The length of the CDR3 is 12 residues. The CDR3: CASSPGVTGYTF. DNA for the CDR3: TGTGCCAGCAGCCCGGGGGTTACGGGCTACACCTTC.

Details on this clone: One end of the junction varies from germline; a read error may be responsible. The V gene is TRBV18, the J gene TRBJ1-6; D possibly corresponds to TRBD1 (6 bases). CDR3 size: 16 residues. CDR1 is KGHSH, CDR2 LQKENI, per germline. CDR3 in DNA: TGTGCCAGCTCGCCACCGCTAAGGACAGCAAATTCACCCCTCCACTTT. Protein: CASSPPLRTANSPLHF.

This sequence joins TRBV18 and TRBJ1-1, with no clear D. V was trimmed by 3 bases and J by 5 bases, leaving 16 bases between them. The CDR3 runs 15 residues. Germline V gene data show CDR1 as KGHSH and CDR2 as LQKENI. In DNA form, the CDR3 reads TGTGCCAGCTCACCTCTTAATGATAGGTTGACTGAAGCTTTCTTT. It codes for CASSPLNDRLTEAFF.